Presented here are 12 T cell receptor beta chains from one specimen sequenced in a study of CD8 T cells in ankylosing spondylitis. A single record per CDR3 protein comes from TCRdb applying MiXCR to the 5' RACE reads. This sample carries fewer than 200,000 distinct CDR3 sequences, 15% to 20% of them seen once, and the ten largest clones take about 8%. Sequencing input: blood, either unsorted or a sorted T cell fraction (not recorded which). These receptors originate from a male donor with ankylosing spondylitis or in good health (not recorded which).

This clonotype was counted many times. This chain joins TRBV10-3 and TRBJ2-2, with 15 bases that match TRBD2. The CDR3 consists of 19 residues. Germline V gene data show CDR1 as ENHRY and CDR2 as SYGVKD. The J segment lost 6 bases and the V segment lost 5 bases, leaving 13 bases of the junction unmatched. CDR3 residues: CAISPDYGTSGRTPGELFF. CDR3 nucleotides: TGTGCCATCAGTCCTGACTATGGGACTAGCGGGAGGACCCCCGGGGAGCTGTTTTTT.

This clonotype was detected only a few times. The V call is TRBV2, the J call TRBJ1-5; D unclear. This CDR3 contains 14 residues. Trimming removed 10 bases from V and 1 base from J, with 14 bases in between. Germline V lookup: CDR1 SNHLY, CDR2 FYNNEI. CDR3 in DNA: TGTGCCACCTCGGACGGGAAAAGCAATCAGCCCCAGCATTTT. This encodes CATSDGKSNQPQHF.

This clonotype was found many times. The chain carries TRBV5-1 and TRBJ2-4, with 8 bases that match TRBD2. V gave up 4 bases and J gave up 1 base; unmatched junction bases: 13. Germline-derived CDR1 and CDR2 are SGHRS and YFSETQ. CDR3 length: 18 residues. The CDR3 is CASSPTPQREKAKNIQYF. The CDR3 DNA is TGCGCCAGCAGCCCTACGCCGCAGCGGGAGAAGGCCAAAAACATTCAGTACTTC.

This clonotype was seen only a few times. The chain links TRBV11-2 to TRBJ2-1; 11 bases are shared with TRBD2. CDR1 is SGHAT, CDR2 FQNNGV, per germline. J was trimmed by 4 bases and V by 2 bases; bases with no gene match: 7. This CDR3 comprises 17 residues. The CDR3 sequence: CASSLRGGLADYNEQFF. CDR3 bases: TGTGCCAGCAGCTTACGGGGGGGACTAGCGGATTACAATGAGCAGTTCTTC.

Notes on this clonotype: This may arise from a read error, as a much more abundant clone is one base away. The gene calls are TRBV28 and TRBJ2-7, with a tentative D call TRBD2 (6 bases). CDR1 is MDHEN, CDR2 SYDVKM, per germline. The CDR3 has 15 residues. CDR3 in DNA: TGTGTCAGCAGTTTATATGGGGGAGGTATAGGCGAGCAGTACTTC. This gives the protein CVSSLYGGGIGEQYF.

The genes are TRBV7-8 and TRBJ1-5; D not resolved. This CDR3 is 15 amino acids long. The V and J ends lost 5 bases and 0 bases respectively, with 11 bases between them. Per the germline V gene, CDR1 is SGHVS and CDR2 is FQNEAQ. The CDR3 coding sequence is TGTGCCAGCAGCCACGGGAGGGTTAGCAATCAGCCCCAGCATTTT. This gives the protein CASSHGRVSNQPQHF.

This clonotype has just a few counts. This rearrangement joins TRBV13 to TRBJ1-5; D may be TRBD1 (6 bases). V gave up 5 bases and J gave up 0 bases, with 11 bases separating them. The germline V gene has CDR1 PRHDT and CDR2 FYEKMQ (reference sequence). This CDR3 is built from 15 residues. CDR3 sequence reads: CASSAGQNSNQPQHF. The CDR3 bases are TGTGCCAGCAGCGCTGGACAGAATAGCAATCAGCCCCAGCATTTT.

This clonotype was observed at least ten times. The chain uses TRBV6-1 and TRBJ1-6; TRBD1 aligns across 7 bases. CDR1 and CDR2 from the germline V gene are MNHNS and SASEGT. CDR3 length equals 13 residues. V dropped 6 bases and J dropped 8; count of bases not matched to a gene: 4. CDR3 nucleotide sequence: TGTGCCAGCAGCATCGGGACAGATTCACCCCTCCACTTT. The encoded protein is CASSIGTDSPLHF.

This chain's CDR3 is CASSLGLDTEAFF. CDR3 nucleotide sequence: TGTGCCAGCAGTTTGGGGTTGGACACTGAAGCTTTCTTT. The V gene is TRBV6-5, the J gene TRBJ1-1; D remains unclear. This CDR3 region has 13 residues. Germline-derived CDR1 and CDR2 are MNHEY and SVGAGI. Deletions cut 4 bases from V and 3 bases from J, with 9 bases between.

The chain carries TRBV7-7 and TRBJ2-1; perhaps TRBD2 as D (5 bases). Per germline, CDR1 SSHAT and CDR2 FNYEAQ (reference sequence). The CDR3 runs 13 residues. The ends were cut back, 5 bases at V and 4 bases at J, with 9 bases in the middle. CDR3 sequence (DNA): TGTGCCAGCAGCCCGGAGCGGTACAATGAGCAGTTCTTC. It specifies CASSPERYNEQFF.

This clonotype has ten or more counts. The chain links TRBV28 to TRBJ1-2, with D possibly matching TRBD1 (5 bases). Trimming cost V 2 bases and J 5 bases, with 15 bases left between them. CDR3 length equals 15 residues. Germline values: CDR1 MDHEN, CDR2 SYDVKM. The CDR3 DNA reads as TGTGCCAGCAGTTTACCGAGGGGTGCGAGGTATGGCTACACCTTC. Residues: CASSLPRGARYGYTF.

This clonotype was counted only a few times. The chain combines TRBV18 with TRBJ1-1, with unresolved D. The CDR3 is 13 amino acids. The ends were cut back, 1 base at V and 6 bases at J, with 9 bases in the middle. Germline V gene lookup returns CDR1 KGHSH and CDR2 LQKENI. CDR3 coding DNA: TGTGCCAGCTCACCACAGGGATTGTCTGAAGCTTTCTTT. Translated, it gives CASSPQGLSEAFF.